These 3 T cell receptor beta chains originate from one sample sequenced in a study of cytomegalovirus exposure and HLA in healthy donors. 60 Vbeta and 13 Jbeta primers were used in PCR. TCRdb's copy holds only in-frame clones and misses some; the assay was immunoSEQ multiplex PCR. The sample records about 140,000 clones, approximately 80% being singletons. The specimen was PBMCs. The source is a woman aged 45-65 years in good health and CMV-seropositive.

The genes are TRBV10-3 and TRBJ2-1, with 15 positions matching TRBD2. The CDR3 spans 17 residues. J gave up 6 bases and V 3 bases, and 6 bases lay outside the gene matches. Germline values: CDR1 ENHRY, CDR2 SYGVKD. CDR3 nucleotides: TGTGCCATCAGTGACAACCTGGGACTAGCGGGGGGCAATGAGCAGTTCTTC. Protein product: CAISDNLGLAGGNEQFF.

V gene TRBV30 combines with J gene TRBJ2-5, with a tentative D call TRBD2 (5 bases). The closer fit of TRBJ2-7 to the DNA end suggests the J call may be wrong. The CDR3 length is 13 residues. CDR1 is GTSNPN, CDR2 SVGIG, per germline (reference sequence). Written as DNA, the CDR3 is TGTGCCTGGAGTGTAGACCGCGCGGGCGAGCAGTACTTC. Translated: CAWSVDRAGEQYF.

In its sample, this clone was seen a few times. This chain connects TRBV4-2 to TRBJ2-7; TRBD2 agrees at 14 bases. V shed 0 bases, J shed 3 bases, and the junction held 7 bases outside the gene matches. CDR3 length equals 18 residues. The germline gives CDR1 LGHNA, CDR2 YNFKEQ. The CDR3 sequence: CASSQDGLAGGSVYEQYF. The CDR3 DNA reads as TGTGCCAGCAGCCAAGACGGACTAGCGGGGGGCTCGGTCTACGAGCAGTACTTC.